Listed here is a single T cell receptor beta chain. V was clipped by 5 bases and J by 4 bases, with 14 bases between them. This CDR3 is built from 14 residues. The germline gives CDR1 SGHVS, CDR2 FNYEAQ. Profiling relied on immunoSEQ multiplex PCR, and the TCRdb table lists in-frame clones only, not all of them. The sample lists 30,000 to 35,000 clones; around nine tenths were seen once. The entry originates in a study of T cells in localized non-small cell lung cancer. The chain couples TRBV7-6 to TRBJ1-1, with a weak D call TRBD1 (6 bases). This receptor was obtained from a woman between 35 and 75 years old with stage I lung adenocarcinoma. The input for sequencing was peripheral blood, taken before any cancer treatment. In nucleotides, the CDR3 is TGTGCCAGCAGCCTGTACAGGGAAACCACTGAAGCTTTCTTT. Translated: CASSLYRETTEAFF.